Shown below are 14 T cell receptor beta chains from a single sample sequenced in a study of blood T cell repertoires in COVID-19. The method was immunoSEQ multiplex PCR; TCRdb's version includes in-frame clones alone and lacks a portion of them. The data contain 300,000 to 400,000 clones, around 85% of them singletons. The sample taken for sequencing was PBMCs or T cells enriched from blood (not recorded which). The receptor source for this set is a woman in her twenties or thirties who had been exposed to COVID-19.

The chain recombines TRBV7-9 with TRBJ1-4; D is unclear. V was shortened by 1 base and J by 8 bases, with 8 bases between the two germline ends. This CDR3 region has 13 residues. From germline, CDR1 is SEHNR and CDR2 FQNEAQ (reference sequence). Here the CDR3 DNA reads TGTGCCAGCAGCTTAGGAGGAGGCGAAAAACTGTTTTTT. Translating gives CASSLGGGEKLFF.

The DNA for the CDR3 is TGTGCCAGCAGCTTAACCCCGAGGACTGAAGCTTTCTTT. This encodes CASSLTPRTEAFF. The rearrangement uses TRBV7-2 and TRBJ1-1; D gene unclear. The germline V and J ends were trimmed by 2 bases and 5 bases, with 9 bases remaining between them. CDR3 length: 13 residues. Germline V gene data show CDR1 as SGHTA and CDR2 as FQGNSA. The whole variable domain, remainder taken from reference TRBV7-2 and TRBJ1-1, is GAGVSQSPSNKVTEKGKDVELRCDPISGHTALYWYRQSLGQGLEFLIYFQGNSAPDKSGLPSDRFSAERTGGSVSTLTIQRTQQEDSAVYLCASSLTPRTEAFFGQGTRLTVV.

V gene TRBV2 combines with J gene TRBJ1-5, with D maybe TRBD1 (6 bases). Germline V gene sequence: CDR1 SNHLY, CDR2 FYNNEI. V was clipped by 4 bases and J by 5 bases, with 12 bases between them. The CDR3 sequence is 14 residues long. Written as DNA, the CDR3 is TGTGCCAGCAGTGCAGGGGAGAATTATCAGCCCCAGCATTTT. Translation gives CASSAGENYQPQHF.

The chain employs TRBV9 and TRBJ2-3; TRBD1 aligns across 7 bases. There are 15 residues in the CDR3. V shed 0 bases and J 2 bases; nucleotides not matched to a gene: 3. CDR1 and CDR2 from the germline V gene are SGDLS and YYNGEE. CDR3 DNA: TGTGCCAGCAGCGTAGTAGACAGGGACACAGATACGCAGTATTTT. As protein: CASSVVDRDTDTQYF.

Note on this clone: Other nucleotide sequences from this sample produce the same CDR3. The chain is built from TRBV9 and TRBJ2-7, with TRBD2 matching 10 bases. J gave up 3 bases and V 4 bases, and 4 bases lay outside the gene matches. The CDR3 sequence is 14 residues long. The germline CDR1 and CDR2 sequences are SGDLS and YYNGEE. The CDR3 loop reads CASSPRTSGYEQYF. CDR3 coding DNA: TGTGCCAGCAGCCCACGGACTAGCGGCTACGAGCAGTACTTC.

V gene TRBV6-5 combines with J gene TRBJ2-3, with D possibly matching TRBD1 (5 bases). Trimming stripped 2 bases from V and 3 bases from J, with 9 bases between. This CDR3 region has 14 residues. CDR1 is MNHEY and CDR2 is SVGAGI in the germline V gene. CDR3 nucleotide sequence: TGTGCCAGCAGTTACGGCAGGGAAACAGATACGCAGTATTTT. Translated, it gives CASSYGRETDTQYF.

V is TRBV7-9 and J is TRBJ1-2, with no clear D. CDR1 is SEHNR and CDR2 is FQNEAQ in the germline V gene (reference sequence). The V gene lost 5 bases and the J gene lost 8 bases, with 21 bases spanning the gap. This CDR3 contains 15 residues. The CDR3 is CASSPSAHRGGGYTF. As DNA, the CDR3 is TGTGCCAGCAGCCCGTCGGCTCACCGCGGCGGGGGCTACACCTTC.

The chain joins TRBV5-4 to TRBJ1-1; 8 bases map to TRBD1. From germline, CDR1 is SGHNT and CDR2 YYREEE (reference sequence). J lost 1 base, V lost 4 bases, and 3 bases had no gene match. The CDR3 runs 14 residues. CDR3 sequence reads: CASSPGQGNTEAFF. In DNA form, the CDR3 reads TGTGCCAGCAGCCCCGGACAGGGGAACACTGAAGCTTTCTTT. The whole variable domain, remainder taken from reference TRBV5-4 and TRBJ1-1, is ETGVTQSPTHLIKTRGQQVTLRCSSQSGHNTVSWYQQALGQGPQFIFQYYREEENGRGNFPPRFSGLQFPNYSSELNVNALELDDSALYLCASSPGQGNTEAFFGQGTRLTVV.

This chain joins TRBV13 and TRBJ1-3; TRBD1 agrees at 11 bases. This CDR3 spans 16 amino acids. From germline, CDR1 is PRHDT and CDR2 FYEKMQ (reference sequence). After removal of 4 bases from V and 2 bases from J, the junction contained 4 bases not matched to a gene. CDR3 region: CASSSDRGQAGNTIYF. In DNA, the CDR3 is TGTGCCAGCAGCTCGGACAGGGGGCAAGCTGGAAACACCATATATTTT.

This clone occurred once. V is TRBV28 and J is TRBJ1-2; TRBD1 is a possible D gene (5 bases). Trimming pared 3 bases from V and 2 bases from J, leaving 7 bases between. The CDR3 extends over 13 amino acids. Germline CDR1 and CDR2: MDHEN and SYDVKM. The DNA for the CDR3 is TGTGCCAGCAGTTTTCCAGGGAACTATGGCTACACCTTC. This translates into CASSFPGNYGYTF.

The chain joins TRBV4-3 to TRBJ1-2; the D is unclear. V gave up 4 bases and J gave up 0 bases, with 9 bases separating them. CDR3 length: 14 amino acids. CDR1 LGHNA and CDR2 YSLEER come from the germline V gene. CDR3 nucleotide sequence: TGCGCCAGCAGCCTAGAACCAGCTAACTATGGCTACACCTTC. Protein: CASSLEPANYGYTF.

The V and J genes are TRBV4-3 and TRBJ1-4, with 7 nucleotides matching TRBD1. The J segment lost 7 bases and the V segment lost 0 bases, leaving 5 bases of the junction unmatched. This CDR3 contains 15 residues. Germline V gene data show CDR1 as LGHNA and CDR2 as YSLEER. CDR3 DNA sequence: TGCGCCAGCAGCCAAGATGGAGGGGGCCGTGAAAAACTGTTTTTT. Translation: CASSQDGGGREKLFF.

The CDR3: CASSADRSSNEQFF. The CDR3 nucleotides are TGTGCCAGCAGCGCCGACAGGTCCAGCAATGAGCAGTTCTTC. V gene TRBV7-9 combines with J gene TRBJ2-1, with D maybe TRBD1 (6 bases). Germline CDR1 and CDR2: SEHNR and FQNEAQ (reference sequence). The length of the CDR3 is 14 residues. V was pared by 5 bases and J by 6 bases, with 14 bases between.

The chain couples TRBV7-9 to TRBJ1-6; a weak D match, TRBD1 (6 bases). V was cut by 4 bases and J by 10 bases, with 14 bases left in between. This CDR3 region has 14 residues. Germline CDR1 and CDR2: SEHNR and FQNEAQ (reference sequence). The CDR3 protein is CASSSSDRDSPLHF. CDR3 DNA: TGTGCCAGCAGCTCCTCGGACAGAGACTCACCCCTCCACTTT.